These 32 T cell receptor beta chains were all obtained from the same sample, sequenced in a study of CD8 T cells in Susac syndrome. The RNA, roughly 0.45 to 1 ug, was put through reverse transcription using random hexamers. TCRdb independently ran MiXCR on the immunoSEQ multiplex PCR reads; one entry per CDR3 protein. The data show 160,000 or so distinct CDR3 sequences, 80% to 95% seen once. The sample taken for sequencing was CD4+ T cells from PBMCs. The source of these receptors is a human donor in good health.

This clonotype appeared a few times. The chain joins TRBV7-2 to TRBJ2-2; D call uncertain. From germline, CDR1 is SGHTA and CDR2 FQGNSA. V was cut by 5 bases and J by 0 bases, with 4 bases left in between. CDR3 length equals 13 residues. The CDR3 here is CASSGPNTGELFF. CDR3 bases: TGTGCCAGCAGCGGACCGAACACCGGGGAGCTGTTTTTT.

As DNA, the CDR3 is TGCAGTGCTAGAGGACAGTTCTACGAGCAGTACTTC. Its translation: CSARGQFYEQYF. This chain joins TRBV20-1 and TRBJ2-7, with a weak D call TRBD1 (5 bases). This CDR3 spans 12 amino acids. Germline values: CDR1 DFQATT, CDR2 SNEGSKA (reference sequence). Trimming took 1 base from V and 3 from J, leaving 7 bases between them.

V usage is TRBV10-3 and J usage is TRBJ2-3; 9 bases are a match to TRBD2. V trimming: 4 bases; J trimming: 4 bases; junction bases outside the gene matches: 6. Germline CDR1 ENHRY, CDR2 SYGVKD. The length of the CDR3 is 15 residues. CDR3 protein: CAISASSGGPDTQYF. DNA for the CDR3: TGTGCCATCAGTGCGAGCAGCGGGGGGCCAGATACGCAGTATTTT.

The V and J genes are TRBV7-9 and TRBJ2-7; maybe TRBD1 (6 bases). The CDR3 has 15 amino acids. Looked up from germline, CDR1 is SEHNR and CDR2 is FQNEAQ (reference sequence). Trimming removed 5 bases at V and 1 base at J, with 15 bases between. CDR3 bases: TGTGCCAGCAGCCGAGGGGGAAGCGGTTCCTACGAGCAGTACTTC. This sequence encodes CASSRGGSGSYEQYF. The full variable domain, completed using reference TRBV7-9 and TRBJ2-7, is DTGVSQNPRHKITKRGQNVTFRCDPISEHNRLYWYRQTLGQGPEFLTYFQNEAQLEKSRLLSDRFSAERPKGSFSTLEIQRTEQGDSAMYLCASSRGGSGSYEQYFGPGTRLTVT.

The chain recombines TRBV6-4 with TRBJ2-5; 7 bases align to TRBD1. CDR3 length: 13 amino acids. Germline CDR1 and CDR2: MRHNA and SNTAGT. V was clipped by 4 bases and J by 4 bases; unmatched bases: 3. The CDR3 here is CASSASGGETQYF. The CDR3 bases are TGTGCCAGCAGTGCCTCAGGGGGAGAGACCCAGTACTTC.

This clonotype was observed once. The chain links TRBV5-6 to TRBJ1-1; D not certain. The germline V gene has CDR1 SGHDT and CDR2 YYEEEE. V was shortened by 0 bases and J by 7 bases, with 10 bases between the two germline ends. This CDR3 has 13 amino acids. The CDR3 DNA reads as TGTGCCAGCAGCTTGGTCAACGACGGTGAAGCTTTCTTT. This translates into CASSLVNDGEAFF.

The V gene is TRBV12-3 or TRBV12-4, the J gene TRBJ2-3, with D unclear. This CDR3 region has 15 residues. The germline V and J ends were trimmed by 5 bases and 7 bases, with 19 bases remaining between them. CDR3 sequence reads: CASSPGRHPSHTQYF. In DNA, the CDR3 is TGTGCCAGCAGTCCCGGTCGGCATCCATCCCATACGCAGTATTTT.

This chain joins TRBV7-2 and TRBJ1-2; D uncertain. In germline, CDR1 is SGHTA, CDR2 FQGNSA. The CDR3 consists of 15 residues. V was trimmed by 5 bases and J by 6 bases, leaving 19 bases between them. CDR3 coding DNA: TGTGCCAGCAGCCTCATGACCCGGGTCTTCCATGGCTACACCTTC. Its protein product is CASSLMTRVFHGYTF. The full variable domain, in which reference TRBV7-2 and TRBJ1-2 provide the parts outside the CDR3, is GAGVSQSPSNKVTEKGKDVELRCDPISGHTALYWYRQSLGQGLEFLIYFQGNSAPDKSGLPSDRFSAERTGGSVSTLTIQRTQQEDSAVYLCASSLMTRVFHGYTFGSGTRLTVV.

The V and J genes are TRBV19 and TRBJ2-1; possibly TRBD2 for D (5 bases). The CDR3 runs 15 residues. CDR1 LNHDA and CDR2 SQIVND come from the germline V gene (reference sequence). V was cut by 4 bases and J by 0 bases, with 10 bases left in between. The CDR3 here is CASSNLAISYNEQFF. The CDR3 nucleotides are TGTGCCAGTAGTAACCTAGCTATCTCCTACAATGAGCAGTTCTTC.

The chain combines TRBV12-3 or TRBV12-4 with TRBJ1-4, with 9 bases matching TRBD1. The CDR3 is 15 residues long. V lost 5 bases and J lost 8; bases outside the gene matches: 9. The CDR3 loop reads CASSPPGQGGEKLFF. In DNA, the CDR3 is TGTGCCAGCAGTCCTCCGGGACAGGGCGGCGAAAAACTGTTTTTT.

The chain uses TRBV11-2 and TRBJ1-4, with 9 bases identical to TRBD1. The CDR3 has 15 amino acids. CDR1 is SGHAT, CDR2 FQNNGV, per germline. J gave up 6 bases and V 5 bases, and 7 bases lay outside the gene matches. The CDR3 DNA reads as TGTGCCAGCAGCACAGCGGGACAGGGATATGAAAAACTGTTTTTT. Its translation: CASSTAGQGYEKLFF. Filled out from reference TRBV11-2 and TRBJ1-4, the complete variable domain reads EAGVAQSPRYKIIEKRQSVAFWCNPISGHATLYWYQQILGQGPKLLIQFQNNGVVDDSQLPKDRFSAERLKGVDSTLKIQPAKLEDSAVYLCASSTAGQGYEKLFFGSGTQLSVL.

V and J are TRBV4-2 and TRBJ1-2, with D possibly TRBD1 on 5 matching bases. The CDR3 is 14 residues long. The ends were cut back, 0 bases at V and 3 bases at J, with 8 bases in the middle. The V gene's germline CDR1 is LGHNA and CDR2 YNFKEQ. The CDR3 DNA reads TGTGCCAGCAGCCAAGATTGGGGGGACTATGGCTACACCTTC. Amino acids: CASSQDWGDYGYTF.

The rearrangement links TRBV2 to TRBJ2-7, with D tentatively TRBD1 (6 bases). This CDR3 is 14 amino acids long. Germline loops: CDR1 SNHLY, CDR2 FYNNEI. Deletions cut 6 bases from V and 5 bases from J, with 17 bases between. The CDR3 reads CASRLAGEGHEQYF. As DNA, the CDR3 is TGTGCCAGCAGATTGGCAGGGGAAGGTCACGAGCAGTACTTC.

This chain uses TRBV20-1 with TRBJ2-1; 13 bases align to TRBD2. Trimming cost V 5 bases and J 10 bases; bases outside gene matches: 14. The germline V gene encodes CDR1 DFQATT and CDR2 SNEGSKA (reference sequence). This CDR3 region has 16 residues. The CDR3, as DNA: TGCAGTGCTCGCTTCTTCACTAGCGGGGGGGCGAGAGAGCAGTTCTTC. This translates into CSARFFTSGGAREQFF.

The chain combines TRBV7-2 with TRBJ2-1; 14 bases fit TRBD2. The germline V gene has CDR1 SGHTA and CDR2 FQGNSA. The CDR3 length is 16 residues. The J segment lost 9 bases and the V segment lost 1 base, leaving 5 bases of the junction unmatched. CDR3 bases: TGTGCCAGCAGCTTAGTTGGGACTAGCGGGGGTAGTGAGCAGTTCTTC. Its protein is CASSLVGTSGGSEQFF.

The chain recombines TRBV12-3 or TRBV12-4 with TRBJ1-2, with D tentatively TRBD1 (5 bases). The CDR3 spans 11 residues. Between the trimmed V and J ends, which lost 4 bases and 6 bases, there was a span of 6 bases. CDR3 in amino acids: CASSSGDGYTF. The CDR3 nucleotides are TGTGCCAGCAGTTCGGGGGATGGCTACACCTTC.

A single count supports this clonotype. V is TRBV29-1 and J is TRBJ1-2; weak D call: TRBD1 (5 bases). V was clipped by 2 bases and J by 10 bases, with 8 bases between them. CDR1 is SQVTM and CDR2 is ANQGSEA in the germline V gene. The CDR3 length is 10 residues. The CDR3 protein is CSVELTAYTF. CDR3 DNA sequence: TGCAGCGTTGAACTGACAGCCTACACCTTC.

The chain is built from TRBV5-1 and TRBJ2-1; D not resolved. The CDR3 runs 14 residues. V was cut by 0 bases and J by 0 bases, with 4 bases left in between. The germline V gene has CDR1 SGHRS and CDR2 YFSETQ. The CDR3 sequence is CASSLGASYNEQFF. The CDR3 coding sequence is TGCGCCAGCAGCTTGGGGGCCTCCTACAATGAGCAGTTCTTC.

The CDR3 sequence: CSARASGLAGVTSGANVLTF. Here the CDR3 DNA reads TGCAGTGCTAGAGCTTCCGGACTAGCGGGGGTTACCTCTGGGGCCAACGTCCTGACTTTC. The chain is built from TRBV20-1 and TRBJ2-6, with 13 bases aligning to TRBD2. Germline CDR1 is DFQATT and CDR2 is SNEGSKA (reference sequence). This CDR3 spans 20 amino acids. V lost 1 base, J lost 0 bases, and 9 bases stayed unmatched.

This chain joins TRBV20-1 and TRBJ2-7, with D unresolved. Trimming took 5 bases from V and 5 from J, leaving 19 bases between them. CDR3 length equals 14 residues. Per the germline V gene, CDR1 is DFQATT and CDR2 is SNEGSKA (reference sequence). The CDR3 DNA reads TGCAGTGCTCTGACACCCCTTACGCGCGACGAGCAGTACTTC. Encoded protein: CSALTPLTRDEQYF.

The genes are TRBV5-1 and TRBJ1-3; D gene ambiguous. Germline CDR1 SGHRS, CDR2 YFSETQ. Trimming stripped 1 base from V and 4 bases from J, with 12 bases between. The CDR3 totals 15 residues. The CDR3 is CASSLTGSTGNTIYF. In DNA, the CDR3 is TGCGCCAGCAGCTTGACCGGGTCCACGGGAAACACCATATATTTT.

The chain links TRBV19 to TRBJ1-5, with D perhaps TRBD1 (5 bases). The CDR3 has 14 amino acids. Germline values: CDR1 LNHDA, CDR2 SQIVND (reference sequence). Trimming took 7 bases from V and 4 from J, leaving 14 bases between them. The CDR3 DNA reads TGTGCCAGTAACTTGGGGCAGGGAAATCAGCCCCAGCATTTT. It translates to CASNLGQGNQPQHF. The full variable domain, in which reference TRBV19 and TRBJ1-5 provide the parts outside the CDR3, is DGGITQSPKYLFRKEGQNVTLSCEQNLNHDAMYWYRQDPGQGLRLIYYSQIVNDFQKGDIAEGYSVSREKKESFPLTVTSAQKNPTAFYLCASNLGQGNQPQHFGDGTRLSIL.

This chain joins TRBV12-3 or TRBV12-4 and TRBJ2-3; TRBD2 aligns across 7 bases. The trim removed 7 bases at V and 5 bases at J, leaving 6 bases unmatched. CDR3 length equals 13 residues. DNA for the CDR3: TGTGCCAGCACCCAAGGGAGGGGAGATACGCAGTATTTT. Protein sequence: CASTQGRGDTQYF.

The CDR3 protein is CASSLARGDSRFYGYTF. The CDR3 bases are TGTGCCAGCAGCTTAGCGAGGGGGGACAGCCGATTCTATGGCTACACCTTC. This chain connects TRBV7-9 to TRBJ1-2; 7 positions agree with TRBD1. This CDR3 region has 17 residues. The V gene end was trimmed by 0 bases and the J gene end by 4 bases; junction bases not matched to a gene: 11. Germline CDR1 is SEHNR and CDR2 is FQNEAQ (reference sequence). The complete variable domain, with remaining parts taken from reference TRBV7-9 and TRBJ1-2, reads DTGVSQNPRHKITKRGQNVTFRCDPISEHNRLYWYRQTLGQGPEFLTYFQNEAQLEKSRLLSDRFSAERPKGSFSTLEIQRTEQGDSAMYLCASSLARGDSRFYGYTFGSGTRLTVV.

This clonotype was seen a single time. The genes are TRBV7-2 and TRBJ2-5; 7 positions agree with TRBD1. V shed 0 bases and J 4 bases; nucleotides not matched to a gene: 14. The CDR3 is made up of 18 amino acids. CDR1 SGHTA and CDR2 FQGNSA come from the germline V gene. CDR3 DNA: TGTGCCAGCAGCTTAGCCCCTTGGGCAGGGGGTTTGGGAGAGACCCAGTACTTC. Amino acid sequence: CASSLAPWAGGLGETQYF.

This chain connects TRBV5-4 to TRBJ1-1, with 7 bases identical to TRBD1. J lost 2 bases, V lost 0 bases, and 7 bases had no gene match. The length of the CDR3 is 16 residues. The germline V gene encodes CDR1 SGHNT and CDR2 YYREEE (reference sequence). For the CDR3, the DNA is TGTGCCAGCAGCTTGGTGCGAGGAGGGGGCAACACTGAAGCTTTCTTT. Residues: CASSLVRGGGNTEAFF. Supplemented by reference TRBV5-4 and TRBJ1-1, the full variable domain reads ETGVTQSPTHLIKTRGQQVTLRCSSQSGHNTVSWYQQALGQGPQFIFQYYREEENGRGNFPPRFSGLQFPNYSSELNVNALELDDSALYLCASSLVRGGGNTEAFFGQGTRLTVV.

This clonotype occurred once. The chain recombines TRBV18 with TRBJ1-6; D possibly corresponds to TRBD1 (6 bases). Deletions cut 5 bases from V and 7 bases from J, with 15 bases between. Germline CDR1 and CDR2: KGHSH and LQKENI. CDR3 length equals 15 residues. The CDR3 DNA follows: TGTGCCAGCTCAGAACAGGGCCTGGGGAATTCACCCCTCCACTTT. This translates into CASSEQGLGNSPLHF.

This chain joins TRBV2 and TRBJ2-5; the match to TRBD2 covers 14 bases. The CDR3 extends over 16 amino acids. The germline V gene has CDR1 SNHLY and CDR2 FYNNEI. V lost 6 bases, J lost 5 bases, and 8 bases stayed unmatched. The CDR3 nucleotides read TGTGCCAGCAGGGTGACTAGCGGGGGGGCCCTGGAGACCCAGTACTTC. Translation gives CASRVTSGGALETQYF.

The chain joins TRBV20-1 to TRBJ1-1; D perhaps matches TRBD1 (6 bases). Germline lookup yields CDR1 DFQATT and CDR2 SNEGSKA (reference sequence). This CDR3 spans 14 amino acids. V shed 2 bases and J shed 5 bases, with 15 bases lying between them. The CDR3 DNA reads TGCAGTGCTAGATTGAGGGGGGAAGGGACTGAAGCTTTCTTT. Translated, it gives CSARLRGEGTEAFF.

The rearrangement links TRBV12-5 to TRBJ2-3; TRBD2 matches at 10 bases. Losses at the gene ends were 3 bases for V and 10 bases for J; bases not matched to a gene: 4. Germline V gene data show CDR1 as LGHNT and CDR2 as FRNRAP. The CDR3 runs 13 residues. CDR3: CASGFAGTSAQYF. The CDR3 DNA reads TGTGCTAGTGGTTTCGCCGGGACTAGCGCGCAGTATTTT.

V is TRBV6-5 and J is TRBJ1-2; possibly TRBD1 for D (6 bases). The CDR3 spans 15 residues. CDR1 and CDR2 from the germline V gene are MNHEY and SVGAGI. V gave up 1 base and J gave up 4 bases, with 13 bases separating them. CDR3: CASSYFGRGSYGYTF. The CDR3 nucleotides read TGTGCCAGCAGTTACTTTGGCAGGGGTAGCTATGGCTACACCTTC.

This clonotype was observed a single time. The genes are TRBV10-3 and TRBJ2-5; 7 bases line up with TRBD1. The CDR3 spans 14 residues. J gave up 4 bases and V 0 bases, and 2 bases lay outside the gene matches. Germline V gene data show CDR1 as ENHRY and CDR2 as SYGVKD. The CDR3 DNA reads as TGTGCCATCAGTGAGTCCAGGACAGGAGAGACCCAGTACTTC. Protein sequence: CAISESRTGETQYF.